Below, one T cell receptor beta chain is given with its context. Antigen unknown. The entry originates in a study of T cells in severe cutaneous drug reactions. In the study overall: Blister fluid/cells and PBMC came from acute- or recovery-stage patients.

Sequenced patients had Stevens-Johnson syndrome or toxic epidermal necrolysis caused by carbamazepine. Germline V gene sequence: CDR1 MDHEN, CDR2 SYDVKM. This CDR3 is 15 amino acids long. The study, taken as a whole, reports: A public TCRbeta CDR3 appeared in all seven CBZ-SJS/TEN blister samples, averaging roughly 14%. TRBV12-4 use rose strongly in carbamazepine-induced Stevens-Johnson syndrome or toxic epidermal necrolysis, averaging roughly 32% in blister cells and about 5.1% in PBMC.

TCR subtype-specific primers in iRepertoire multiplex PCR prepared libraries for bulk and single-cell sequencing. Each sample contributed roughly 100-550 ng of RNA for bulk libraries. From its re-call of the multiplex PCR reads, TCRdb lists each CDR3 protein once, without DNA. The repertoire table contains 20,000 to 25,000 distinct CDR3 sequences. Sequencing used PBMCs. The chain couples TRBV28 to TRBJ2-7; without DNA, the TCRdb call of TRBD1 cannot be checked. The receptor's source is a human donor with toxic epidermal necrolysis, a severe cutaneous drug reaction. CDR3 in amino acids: CASSVTGQGAYEQYF. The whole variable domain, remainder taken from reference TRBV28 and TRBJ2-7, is DVKVTQSSRYLVKRTGEKVFLECVQDMDHENMFWYRQDPGLGLRLIYFSYDVKMKEKGDIPEGYSVSREKKERFSLILESASTNQTSMYLCASSVTGQGAYEQYFGPGTRLTVT.